Presented here are 15 T cell receptor beta chains from one specimen sequenced in a study of T cells in localized non-small cell lung cancer. The repertoire was sequenced with immunoSEQ multiplex PCR; TCRdb's copy has only in-frame clones and lacks some. The sample yields about 24,000 clones, about nine tenths seen once. The sequencing here drew on peripheral blood, taken before any cancer treatment. The receptors originated from a man aged 40 to 75 with stage I squamous cell lung carcinoma.

The chain is built from TRBV27 and TRBJ1-3; 10 bases are a match to TRBD1. This CDR3 comprises 16 residues. The V segment lost 8 bases and the J segment 4 bases; nucleotides outside the gene matches: 11. Germline V gene sequence: CDR1 MNHEY, CDR2 SMNVEV (reference sequence). In DNA form, the CDR3 reads TGTGCCAGCCGTTCCTTGGGACAGGGGACCGGAAACACCATATATTTT. Amino acid sequence: CASRSLGQGTGNTIYF.

V usage is TRBV18 and J usage is TRBJ2-3; the match to TRBD1 covers 7 bases. The germline V gene encodes CDR1 KGHSH and CDR2 LQKENI. CDR3 size: 15 residues. V shed 2 bases, J shed 0 bases, and the junction held 2 bases outside the gene matches. The CDR3 is CASSPGTASTDTQYF. Written as DNA, the CDR3 is TGTGCCAGCTCACCAGGGACAGCAAGCACAGATACGCAGTATTTT.

V gene TRBV11-2 combines with J gene TRBJ1-1; the D gene is possibly TRBD1 (5 bases). Germline CDR1 is SGHAT and CDR2 is FQNNGV. Trimming left V 5 bases short and J 11 bases short, with 24 bases between. The CDR3 is 15 amino acids. Here the CDR3 DNA reads TGTGCCAGCAGCCAAACGGTACGGACAAAAAAGAATGCTTTCTTT. Protein sequence: CASSQTVRTKKNAFF. Full variable domain (rest looked up from reference TRBV11-2 and TRBJ1-1): EAGVAQSPRYKIIEKRQSVAFWCNPISGHATLYWYQQILGQGPKLLIQFQNNGVVDDSQLPKDRFSAERLKGVDSTLKIQPAKLEDSAVYLCASSQTVRTKKNAFFGQGTRLTVV.

CDR3 DNA sequence: TGTGCCAGCAGTTTTGGGAGACCCAATGAAAAACTGTTTTTT. Its translation: CASSFGRPNEKLFF. V gene TRBV27 combines with J gene TRBJ1-4, with D hard to call. The germline gives CDR1 MNHEY, CDR2 SMNVEV (reference sequence). This CDR3 has 14 residues. V was pared by 3 bases and J by 5 bases, with 10 bases between.

The rearrangement joins TRBV9 to TRBJ2-3, with D possibly matching TRBD2 (6 bases). CDR3 length equals 14 residues. In germline, CDR1 is SGDLS, CDR2 YYNGEE. V lost 2 bases, J lost 4 bases, and 11 bases lay in between. The DNA of the CDR3 is TGTGCCAGCAGCGTTTATGCGGGGTCAGATACGCAGTATTTT. This gives the protein CASSVYAGSDTQYF.

J is TRBJ1-1 and V is TRBV5-1; 7 positions match TRBD1. This CDR3 has 14 residues. Germline V gives CDR1 SGHRS, CDR2 YFSETQ. Germline trimming cut 4 bases from V and 2 bases from J; bases unmatched to any gene: 5. CDR3 sequence reads: CASSLGQQNTEAFF. The CDR3 nucleotides are TGCGCCAGCAGCCTGGGACAGCAAAACACTGAAGCTTTCTTT.

About this clone itself: The DNA is left out, because the CDR3 cannot be placed on it with certainty; the CDR3 is given as TCRdb lists it. The V call is TRBV1, the J call TRBJ1-5; the table's D gene call, TRBD1, was not cross checked with the DNA. TRBV1 is a known pseudogene. The CDR3 contains 17 residues when both ends are counted. CDR3 protein: CTSSQVGQGAFLWPQHF.

The chain couples TRBV19 to TRBJ2-3; TRBD2 might be the D (5 bases). The germline V gene has CDR1 LNHDA and CDR2 SQIVND (reference sequence). Deletions cut 1 base from V and 5 bases from J, with 10 bases between. This CDR3 region has 14 residues. The CDR3 nucleotides are TGTGCCAGTAGTATAGGGCGGGTGAGAGATACGCAGTATTTT. Residues: CASSIGRVRDTQYF. Full variable domain (missing parts from reference TRBV19 and TRBJ2-3): DGGITQSPKYLFRKEGQNVTLSCEQNLNHDAMYWYRQDPGQGLRLIYYSQIVNDFQKGDIAEGYSVSREKKESFPLTVTSAQKNPTAFYLCASSIGRVRDTQYFGPGTRLTVL.

The chain uses TRBV7-8 and TRBJ1-4; D not certain. Trimming left V 1 base short and J 3 bases short, with 12 bases between. The length of the CDR3 is 16 residues. Germline V gives CDR1 SGHVS, CDR2 FQNEAQ. In DNA, the CDR3 is TGTGCCAGCAGCTTAGGGCTCAGAAGTTCTAATGAAAAACTGTTTTTT. It yields the protein CASSLGLRSSNEKLFF.

The chain recombines TRBV20-1 with TRBJ1-1, with 8 bases fitting TRBD1. Germline CDR1 is DFQATT and CDR2 is SNEGSKA (reference sequence). V shed 4 bases and J 11 bases; nucleotides not matched to a gene: 6. There are 11 residues in the CDR3. CDR3 DNA: TGCAGTGCTACGGACGGACAGGGCGCTTTCTTT. Translated: CSATDGQGAFF.

The chain links TRBV7-8 to TRBJ2-7, with 8 bases aligning to TRBD1. Trimming cost V 3 bases and J 0 bases; bases outside gene matches: 4. Germline CDR1 is SGHVS and CDR2 is FQNEAQ. The CDR3 loop spans 15 amino acids. CDR3 sequence reads: CASSLEGQVSYEQYF. The CDR3 bases are TGTGCCAGCAGCTTGGAGGGACAGGTCTCCTACGAGCAGTACTTC. The full variable domain, rest sourced from reference TRBV7-8 and TRBJ2-7, is GAGVSQSPRYKVAKRGQDVALRCDPISGHVSLFWYQQALGQGPEFLTYFQNEAQLDKSGLPSDRFFAERPEGSVSTLKIQRTQQEDSAVYLCASSLEGQVSYEQYFGPGTRLTVT.

The rearrangement uses TRBV5-4 and TRBJ2-3, with D unresolved. In germline, CDR1 is SGHNT, CDR2 YYREEE (reference sequence). The CDR3 is made up of 12 amino acids. Between the trimmed V and J ends, which lost 3 bases and 4 bases, there was a span of 6 bases. In DNA form, the CDR3 reads TGTGCCAGCAGCTCGTTTTCAGATACGCAGTATTTT. Amino acid sequence: CASSSFSDTQYF. The whole variable domain, filled in from reference TRBV5-4 and TRBJ2-3, reads ETGVTQSPTHLIKTRGQQVTLRCSSQSGHNTVSWYQQALGQGPQFIFQYYREEENGRGNFPPRFSGLQFPNYSSELNVNALELDDSALYLCASSSFSDTQYFGPGTRLTVL.

This clone is medium-sized. Distinct nucleotide sequences in the sample also encode this CDR3. DNA of the CDR3: TGTGCCAGCAGTTACGTGGGCGGCGGCTACACCTTC. Translated, it gives CASSYVGGGYTF. The chain links TRBV6-5 to TRBJ1-2; D ambiguous. Germline lookup yields CDR1 MNHEY and CDR2 SVGAGI. Trimming removed 2 bases at V and 8 bases at J, with 9 bases between. This CDR3 region has 12 residues.

V and J are TRBV11-3 and TRBJ2-3; 7 positions match TRBD1. The V gene's germline CDR1 is SGHNT and CDR2 YENEEA. The CDR3 sequence is 14 residues long. J gave up 4 bases and V 4 bases, and 5 bases lay outside the gene matches. CDR3 coding DNA: TGTGCCAGCAGCTCTAGGACAGGACCAGATACGCAGTATTTT. Encoded protein: CASSSRTGPDTQYF.

This chain uses TRBV28 with TRBJ2-5; 9 bases are a match to TRBD2. The CDR3 is made up of 15 amino acids. Germline-derived CDR1 and CDR2 are MDHEN and SYDVKM. Trimming removed 9 bases from V and 4 bases from J; junction bases left unmatched: 12. The DNA of the CDR3 is TGTGCCAGTAATAGTCCTAGCGGGGTGGGAGAGACCCAGTACTTC. It yields the protein CASNSPSGVGETQYF. The complete variable domain, with remaining parts taken from reference TRBV28 and TRBJ2-5, reads DVKVTQSSRYLVKRTGEKVFLECVQDMDHENMFWYRQDPGLGLRLIYFSYDVKMKEKGDIPEGYSVSREKKERFSLILESASTNQTSMYLCASNSPSGVGETQYFGPGTRLLVL.